This T cell receptor (beta chain) was identified during a study of tumor-infiltrating lymphocytes in primary liver carcinoma. Losses at the gene ends were 5 bases for V and 4 bases for J; bases not matched to a gene: 7. The CDR3 sequence is 15 residues long. The germline gives CDR1 SGHNT, CDR2 YENEEA. cDNA specific to TCR beta was made from 500 to 650 ng of total RNA, with a constant-region primer employed for priming. Three rounds of nested multiplex PCR with slightly modified ARM-PCR produced TCR beta libraries. With TRBV1-TRBV30 forward primers and a C-beta reverse primer, the first two PCR rounds were run for approximately 10 cycles each. TCRdb reanalysed the multiplex PCR reads using MiXCR and keeps one entry per CDR3 protein. The data contain 180,000 or so distinct CDR3 sequences, over 50% of them seen just once; the ten biggest clones take up around 74%. In addition to blood RNA drawn from unsorted whole blood, germline DNA was extracted. Patients were treatment-naive with chronic HBV infection. The collection of approximately 3.7 milliliters of peripheral blood preceded surgery.

In its sample, this clonotype was seen many times. As yet, its antigen is unknown. Findings of the study overall: Overlap between tumor regions exceeded overlap of tumor with adjacent tissue or blood.

This receptor was obtained from a man aged 35-49 years with primary liver carcinoma and hepatitis B virus infection. The rearrangement joins TRBV11-3 to TRBJ2-5; 10 bases are shared with TRBD2. Sequencing was done on a sample of peripheral blood. The CDR3 DNA sequence: TGTGCCAGCAGCCCCGGACTAGCGGTGAGAGAGACCCAGTACTTC. Translating it yields CASSPGLAVRETQYF.